This TCR beta chain was identified during a study of beta chain features in type 1 diabetes. General study results and limits: Researchers report that Type 1 diabetes patients had moderately but significantly shorter TCRB CDR3s across all four CD4+ subsets. Patients and controls would be equally affected if PCR favored shorter templates.

The investigators reverse transcribed all of the isolated RNA, so they sequenced expressed TCRB transcripts. There were approximately 3.5 million reads on average in the naive, central memory and regulatory T cell samples. The table came from immunoSEQ multiplex PCR; TCRdb's copy has only in-frame clones and leaves some out. The sample shows fewer than 900,000 clones, around a sixth of them seen only once. As for this clone: Its antigen is undetermined.

Germline values: CDR1 LNHDA, CDR2 SQIVND (reference sequence). The CDR3 totals 18 residues. After removal of 5 bases from V and 0 bases from J, the junction contained 12 bases not matched to a gene. Specimen: naive CD4+ T cells from blood. The chain combines TRBV19 with TRBJ2-3, with 9 bases fitting TRBD2. The sequence came from a young woman in good health. The CDR3 DNA is TGTGCCAGTAGTCATCCCGGGACTAGCAGACCTAGCACAGATACGCAGTATTTT. Translation gives CASSHPGTSRPSTDTQYF.